Listed here is a single T cell receptor beta chain. What it binds is unknown. This sample stems from a study of cytomegalovirus exposure and HLA in healthy donors. The CDR3 sequence is 15 residues long. V shed 7 bases, J shed 3 bases, and the junction held 9 bases outside the gene matches. The germline gives CDR1 WNHNN, CDR2 SYGVQD (reference sequence). PCR used 60 Vbeta primers and 13 Jbeta primers. Sequencing used immunoSEQ multiplex PCR; TCRdb keeps in-frame clones, though not all of them. Here the sample spans some 90,000 clones, under 85% being singletons. Overall study results and limits: Most of the TCR beta V segments (in an earlier analysis) were productive either about 87% or about 30% of the time. The study dropped some indistinguishable V segments, TRBV6-2 and TRBV6-3 among them. In a later analysis, TCR beta V- and J-gene trimming was associated with a missense DCLRE1C variant. CMV serostatus alone was available as immune exposure information.

The TCR comes from a woman in her 70s in good health and CMV-seropositive. This chain joins TRBV10-1 and TRBJ2-7; TRBD1 aligns across 10 bases. Sequenced input: PBMCs. DNA of the CDR3: TGCGCCAGCAACGACAGGGGGCGCGCGGGCTACGAGCAGTACTTC. This encodes CASNDRGRAGYEQYF.